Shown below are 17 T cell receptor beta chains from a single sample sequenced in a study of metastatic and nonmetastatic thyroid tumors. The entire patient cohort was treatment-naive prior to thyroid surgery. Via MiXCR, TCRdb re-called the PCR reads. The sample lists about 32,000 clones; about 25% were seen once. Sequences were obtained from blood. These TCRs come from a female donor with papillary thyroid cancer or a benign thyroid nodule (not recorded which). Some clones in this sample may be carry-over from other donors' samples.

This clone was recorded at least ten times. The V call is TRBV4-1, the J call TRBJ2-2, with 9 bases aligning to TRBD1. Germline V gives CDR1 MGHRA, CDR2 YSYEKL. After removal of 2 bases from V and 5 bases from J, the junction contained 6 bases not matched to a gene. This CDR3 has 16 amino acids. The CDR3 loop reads CASSQSWTGVTGELFF. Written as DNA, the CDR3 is TGCGCCAGCAGCCAAAGTTGGACAGGGGTAACCGGGGAGCTGTTTTTT.

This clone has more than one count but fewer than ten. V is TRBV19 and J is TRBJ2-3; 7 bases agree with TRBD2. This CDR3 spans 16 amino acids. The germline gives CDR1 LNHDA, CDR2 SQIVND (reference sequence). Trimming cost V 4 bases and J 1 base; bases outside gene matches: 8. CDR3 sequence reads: CASSTSGVGGTDTQYF. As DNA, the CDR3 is TGTGCCAGTAGTACTAGCGGAGTTGGGGGCACAGATACGCAGTATTTT.

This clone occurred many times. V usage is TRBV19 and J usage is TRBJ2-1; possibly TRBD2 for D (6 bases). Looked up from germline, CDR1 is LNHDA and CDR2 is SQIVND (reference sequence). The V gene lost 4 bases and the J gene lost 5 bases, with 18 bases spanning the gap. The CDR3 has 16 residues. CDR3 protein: CASSSRGGTLNNEQFF. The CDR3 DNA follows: TGTGCCAGTAGTAGCCGCGGCGGGACCTTAAACAATGAGCAGTTCTTC.

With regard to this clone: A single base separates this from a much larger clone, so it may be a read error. The CDR3: CATIDYYEQYF. CDR3 nucleotides: TGTGCCACCATCGACTACTACGAGCAGTACTTC. V and J are TRBV24-1 and TRBJ2-7; TRBD2 is a possible D gene (5 bases). Between the trimmed V and J ends, which lost 8 bases and 3 bases, there was a span of 7 bases. The V gene's germline CDR1 is KGHDR and CDR2 SFDVKD. This CDR3 contains 11 residues.

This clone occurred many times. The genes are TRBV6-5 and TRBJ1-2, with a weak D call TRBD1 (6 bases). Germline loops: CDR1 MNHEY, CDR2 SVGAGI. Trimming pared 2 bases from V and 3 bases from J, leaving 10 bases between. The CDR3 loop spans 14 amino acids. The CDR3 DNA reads TGTGCCAGCAGTTACGGGTCAGGGGACTATGGCTACACCTTC. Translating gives CASSYGSGDYGYTF.

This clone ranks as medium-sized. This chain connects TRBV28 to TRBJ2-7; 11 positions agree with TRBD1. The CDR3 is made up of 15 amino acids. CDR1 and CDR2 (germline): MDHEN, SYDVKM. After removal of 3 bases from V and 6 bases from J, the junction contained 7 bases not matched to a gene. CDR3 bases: TGTGCCAGCAGTTTTAGGGGCGGGACAGGGGGCGAGCAGTACTTC. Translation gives CASSFRGGTGGEQYF. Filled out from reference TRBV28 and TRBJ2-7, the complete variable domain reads DVKVTQSSRYLVKRTGEKVFLECVQDMDHENMFWYRQDPGLGLRLIYFSYDVKMKEKGDIPEGYSVSREKKERFSLILESASTNQTSMYLCASSFRGGTGGEQYFGPGTRLTVT.

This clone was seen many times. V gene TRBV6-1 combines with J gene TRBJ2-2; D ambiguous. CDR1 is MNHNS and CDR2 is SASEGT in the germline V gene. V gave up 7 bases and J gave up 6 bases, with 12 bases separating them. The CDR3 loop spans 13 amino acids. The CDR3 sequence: CASNLGDAGELFF. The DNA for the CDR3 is TGTGCCAGCAATCTTGGGGATGCCGGGGAGCTGTTTTTT.

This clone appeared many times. For the CDR3, the DNA is TGTGCCACCAGCATCCTGACCGACACCGCCTACGAGCAGTACTTC. Amino acids: CATSILTDTAYEQYF. The V gene is TRBV15, the J gene TRBJ2-7; D gene unclear. The germline CDR1 and CDR2 sequences are LNHNV and YYDKDF (reference sequence). This CDR3 contains 15 residues. Trimming removed 4 bases at V and 2 bases at J, with 15 bases between.

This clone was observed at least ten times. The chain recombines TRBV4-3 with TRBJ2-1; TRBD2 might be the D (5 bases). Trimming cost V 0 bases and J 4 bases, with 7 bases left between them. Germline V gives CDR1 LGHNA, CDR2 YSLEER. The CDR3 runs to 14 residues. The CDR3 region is CASSQDRGYNEQFF. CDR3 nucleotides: TGCGCCAGCAGCCAAGATCGAGGGTACAATGAGCAGTTCTTC.

CDR3 DNA sequence: TGTGCCAGCAGTTCTTCAGGGGGCGCTTTTGGCTACACCTTC. Residues: CASSSSGGAFGYTF. The genes are TRBV12-3 or TRBV12-4 and TRBJ1-2; TRBD1 matches 8 bases. There are 14 residues in the CDR3. Trimming cost V 4 bases and J 7 bases; bases outside gene matches: 8.

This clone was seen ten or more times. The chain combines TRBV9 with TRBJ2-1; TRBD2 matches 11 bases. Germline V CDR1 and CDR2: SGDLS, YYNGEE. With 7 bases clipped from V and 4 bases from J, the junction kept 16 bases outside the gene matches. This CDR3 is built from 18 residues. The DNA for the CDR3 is TGTGCCAGCCAACCCGGGACTAGCGGTCCCTATTTTTACAATGAGCAGTTCTTC. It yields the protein CASQPGTSGPYFYNEQFF.

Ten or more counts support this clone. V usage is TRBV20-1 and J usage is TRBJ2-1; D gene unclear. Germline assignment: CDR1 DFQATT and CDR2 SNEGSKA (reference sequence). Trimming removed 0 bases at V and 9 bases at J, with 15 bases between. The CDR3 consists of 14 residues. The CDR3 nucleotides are TGCAGTGCTAGAGATCCCCGGGCCCAGGTTGAGCAGTTCTTC. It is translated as CSARDPRAQVEQFF.

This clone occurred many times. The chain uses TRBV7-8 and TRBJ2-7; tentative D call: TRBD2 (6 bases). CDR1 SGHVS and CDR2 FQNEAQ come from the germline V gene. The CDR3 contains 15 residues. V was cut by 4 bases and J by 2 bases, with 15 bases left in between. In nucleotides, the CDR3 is TGTGCCAGCAGCTCCTTGGCGGGACCCCCCTACGAGCAGTACTTC. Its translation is CASSSLAGPPYEQYF. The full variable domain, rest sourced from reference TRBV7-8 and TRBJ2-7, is GAGVSQSPRYKVAKRGQDVALRCDPISGHVSLFWYQQALGQGPEFLTYFQNEAQLDKSGLPSDRFFAERPEGSVSTLKIQRTQQEDSAVYLCASSSLAGPPYEQYFGPGTRLTVT.

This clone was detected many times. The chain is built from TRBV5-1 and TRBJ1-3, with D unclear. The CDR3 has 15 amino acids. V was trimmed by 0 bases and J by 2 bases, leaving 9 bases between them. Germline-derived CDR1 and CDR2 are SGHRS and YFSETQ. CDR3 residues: CASSLDWRPGNTIYF. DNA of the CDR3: TGCGCCAGCAGCTTGGATTGGAGACCTGGAAACACCATATATTTT. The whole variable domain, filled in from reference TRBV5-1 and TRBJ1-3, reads KAGVTQTPRYLIKTRGQQVTLSCSPISGHRSVSWYQQTPGQGLQFLFEYFSETQRNKGNFPGRFSGRQFSNSRSEMNVSTLELGDSALYLCASSLDWRPGNTIYFGEGSWLTVV.

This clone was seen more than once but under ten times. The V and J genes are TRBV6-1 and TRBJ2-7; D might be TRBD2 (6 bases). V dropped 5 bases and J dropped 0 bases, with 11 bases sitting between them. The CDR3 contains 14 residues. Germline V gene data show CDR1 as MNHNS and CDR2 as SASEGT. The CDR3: CASSSGTHSYEQYF. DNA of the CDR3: TGTGCCAGCAGTTCCGGGACTCACTCCTACGAGCAGTACTTC.

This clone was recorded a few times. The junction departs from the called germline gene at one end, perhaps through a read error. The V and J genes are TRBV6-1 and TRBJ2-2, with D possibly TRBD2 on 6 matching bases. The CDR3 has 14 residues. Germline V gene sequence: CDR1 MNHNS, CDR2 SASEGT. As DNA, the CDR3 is TGTGCCAGCGGCAGCGGGCCGAACACCTGGGATCTGTTTTTT. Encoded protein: CASGSGPNTWDLFF.

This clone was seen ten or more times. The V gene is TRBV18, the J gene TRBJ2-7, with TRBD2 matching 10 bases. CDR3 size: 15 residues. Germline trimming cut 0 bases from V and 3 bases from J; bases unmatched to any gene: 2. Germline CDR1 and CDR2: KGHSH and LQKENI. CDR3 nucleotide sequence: TGTGCCAGCTCACCACCCAGCGGGAGGGACTACGAGCAGTACTTC. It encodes CASSPPSGRDYEQYF.